The next 15 T cell receptor beta chains were all read from a single sample in a study of shared clonotypes between healthy human individuals. Method: immunoSEQ multiplex PCR; TCRdb's copy keeps in-frame clones and lacks some. The sample has a few million clones, around 92% seen once. The sample comprised naive CD4+ T cells from PBMCs. Sample subset: CD45RA+ positively selected. The receptors originated from a man younger than 35 in good health. Some clones in this sample may be carry-over from other donors' samples.

The genes are TRBV7-2 and TRBJ2-3, with TRBD2 matching over 7 bases. The CDR3 runs to 16 residues. Looked up from germline, CDR1 is SGHTA and CDR2 is FQGNSA. V trimming: 5 bases; J trimming: 6 bases; junction bases outside the gene matches: 14. The CDR3 reads CASSPKMSGKWDTQYF. CDR3 in DNA: TGTGCCAGCAGCCCGAAGATGAGCGGGAAGTGGGATACGCAGTATTTT. Variable domain in full (rest from reference TRBV7-2 and TRBJ2-3): GAGVSQSPSNKVTEKGKDVELRCDPISGHTALYWYRQSLGQGLEFLIYFQGNSAPDKSGLPSDRFSAERTGGSVSTLTIQRTQQEDSAVYLCASSPKMSGKWDTQYFGPGTRLTVL.

The rearrangement links TRBV2 to TRBJ2-7; possibly TRBD1 for D (6 bases). V was cut by 8 bases and J by 2 bases, with 13 bases left in between. CDR3 length: 13 amino acids. Germline V CDR1 and CDR2: SNHLY, FYNNEI. CDR3 amino acids: CASLQGPAYEQYF. The DNA of the CDR3 is TGTGCCAGCCTACAGGGCCCTGCCTACGAGCAGTACTTC. Together with reference TRBV2 and TRBJ2-7, the CDR3 gives the full variable domain: EPEVTQTPSHQVTQMGQEVILRCVPISNHLYFYWYRQILGQKVEFLVSFYNNEISEKSEIFDDQFSVERPDGSNFTLKIRSTKLEDSAMYFCASLQGPAYEQYFGPGTRLTVT.

This clone has a handful of counts. The sample holds other DNA sequences that translate to the same CDR3. CDR3 coding DNA: TGTGCCAGTAGCCCGGACAGGAACTATGGCTACACCTTC. Protein: CASSPDRNYGYTF. This rearrangement joins TRBV19 to TRBJ1-2; 7 bases map to TRBD1. V was pared by 6 bases and J by 2 bases, with 3 bases of the junction left unmatched. The CDR3 contains 13 residues. The germline CDR1 and CDR2 sequences are LNHDA and SQIVND (reference sequence).

The chain couples TRBV7-8 to TRBJ2-7, with TRBD1 identical over 8 bases. With V trimmed by 5 bases and J by 5 bases, 14 bases remained unmatched. The CDR3 covers 16 residues. Germline CDR1 is SGHVS and CDR2 is FQNEAQ. The CDR3 DNA follows: TGTGCCAGCAGCCCATACCGCGGACAGGGTGACGACGAGCAGTACTTC. This codes for CASSPYRGQGDDEQYF.

V is TRBV2 and J is TRBJ2-5; tentatively, D is TRBD1 (5 bases). This CDR3 is built from 14 residues. V was trimmed by 6 bases and J by 3 bases, leaving 14 bases between them. Germline CDR1 is SNHLY and CDR2 is FYNNEI. The CDR3 region is CASSSLTAEETQYF. CDR3 DNA: TGTGCCAGCAGCTCTTTGACAGCAGAAGAGACCCAGTACTTC.

This chain connects TRBV2 to TRBJ2-7; 8 bases map to TRBD1. CDR3 length: 14 amino acids. Trimming took 5 bases from V and 6 from J; bases not matched to a gene: 9. Germline CDR1 reads SNHLY; CDR2 reads FYNNEI. The CDR3 sequence is CASSSGTGTPEQYF. CDR3 bases: TGTGCCAGCAGTTCGGGGACAGGAACCCCCGAGCAGTACTTC.

The V and J genes are TRBV7-2 and TRBJ1-4; D is possibly TRBD1 (5 bases). The length of the CDR3 is 14 residues. Germline V gene sequence: CDR1 SGHTA, CDR2 FQGNSA. V was clipped by 2 bases and J by 7 bases, with 11 bases between them. The CDR3 region is CASSLQGLSEKLFF. DNA for the CDR3: TGTGCCAGCAGCTTACAGGGATTGAGTGAAAAACTGTTTTTT.

The chain combines TRBV29-1 with TRBJ2-3; D unresolved. Germline V lookup: CDR1 SQVTM, CDR2 ANQGSEA. Trimming pared 7 bases from V and 0 bases from J, leaving 8 bases between. The CDR3 loop spans 12 amino acids. CDR3 sequence reads: CSAPVSTDTQYF. The CDR3 nucleotides are TGCAGCGCCCCCGTTAGCACAGATACGCAGTATTTT.

J is TRBJ1-1 and V is TRBV10-3; D possibly corresponds to TRBD1 (6 bases). The germline CDR1 and CDR2 sequences are ENHRY and SYGVKD. The V end was cut by 7 bases, the J end by 4 bases, with 22 bases between. The CDR3 runs 16 residues. The CDR3 spells CAITNQGGGTATEAFF. CDR3 nucleotide sequence: TGTGCCATCACCAATCAAGGGGGGGGCACGGCCACTGAAGCTTTCTTT.

V usage is TRBV4-1 and J usage is TRBJ1-6, with a possible D match to TRBD1 (5 bases). This CDR3 has 16 amino acids. Trimming removed 4 bases at V and 8 bases at J, with 18 bases between. Germline loops: CDR1 MGHRA, CDR2 YSYEKL. The CDR3 region is CASSPLERGMDSPLHF. The CDR3 DNA sequence: TGCGCCAGCAGCCCCTTGGAGAGGGGTATGGATTCACCCCTCCACTTT.

This chain links TRBV6-5 with TRBJ1-2; D gene unclear. The V gene's germline CDR1 is MNHEY and CDR2 SVGAGI. V was cut by 1 base and J by 1 base, with 4 bases left in between. The CDR3 loop spans 13 amino acids. CDR3 nucleotides: TGTGCCAGCAGTTACTTGCTTAACTATGGCTACACCTTC. It yields the protein CASSYLLNYGYTF.

J is TRBJ2-1 and V is TRBV2; tentative D call: TRBD2 (5 bases). The germline V and J ends were trimmed by 4 bases and 3 bases, with 19 bases remaining between them. The CDR3 is 17 amino acids. Germline V gene data show CDR1 as SNHLY and CDR2 as FYNNEI. The CDR3 DNA is TGTGCCAGCAGTGGCACTACTCGGAGCGGAGACTACAATGAGCAGTTCTTC. Residues: CASSGTTRSGDYNEQFF.

J is TRBJ1-2 and V is TRBV18, with 9 bases fitting TRBD1. Per the germline V gene, CDR1 is KGHSH and CDR2 is LQKENI. This CDR3 is built from 14 residues. The V gene end was trimmed by 8 bases and the J gene end by 3 bases; junction bases not matched to a gene: 7. The CDR3 here is CASRATGGDYGYTF. The CDR3 DNA reads as TGTGCCAGCAGAGCGACAGGGGGGGACTATGGCTACACCTTC.

The rearrangement joins TRBV19 to TRBJ1-2; possibly TRBD1 for D (5 bases). Trimming cost V 4 bases and J 4 bases, with 10 bases left between them. This CDR3 comprises 13 residues. The germline V gene has CDR1 LNHDA and CDR2 SQIVND (reference sequence). CDR3 region: CASSRWQGYGYTF. Here the CDR3 DNA reads TGTGCCAGTAGTAGGTGGCAGGGCTATGGCTACACCTTC.

The chain recombines TRBV7-3 with TRBJ2-2; 10 bases agree with TRBD1. The length of the CDR3 is 15 residues. The V gene's germline CDR1 is SGHTA and CDR2 FQGTGA. J lost 5 bases, V lost 5 bases, and 5 bases had no gene match. The CDR3 loop reads CASSLGQGWTGELFF. The CDR3 DNA is TGTGCCAGCAGCCTGGGACAGGGGTGGACCGGGGAGCTGTTTTTT. Complete variable domain (other parts from reference TRBV7-3 and TRBJ2-2): GAGVSQTPSNKVTEKGKYVELRCDPISGHTALYWYRQSLGQGPEFLIYFQGTGAADDSGLPNDRFFAVRPEGSVSTLKIQRTERGDSAVYLCASSLGQGWTGELFFGEGSRLTVL.